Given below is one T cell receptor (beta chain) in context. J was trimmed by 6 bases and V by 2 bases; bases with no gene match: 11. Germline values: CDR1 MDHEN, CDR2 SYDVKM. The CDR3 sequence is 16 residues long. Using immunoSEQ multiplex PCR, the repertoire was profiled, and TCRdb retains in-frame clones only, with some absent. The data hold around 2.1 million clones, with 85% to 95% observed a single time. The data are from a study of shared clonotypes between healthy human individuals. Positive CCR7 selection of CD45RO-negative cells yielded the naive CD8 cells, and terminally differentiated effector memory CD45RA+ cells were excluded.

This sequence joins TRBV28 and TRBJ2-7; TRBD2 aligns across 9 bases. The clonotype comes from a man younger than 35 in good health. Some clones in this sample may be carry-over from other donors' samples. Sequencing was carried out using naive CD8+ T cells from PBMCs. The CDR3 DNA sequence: TGTGCCAGCAGTTTAGGAGAAAGCGGGAGGTTCGGCGAGCAGTACTTC. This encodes CASSLGESGRFGEQYF.